The T cell receptor (beta chain) under discussion was sequenced for a study of T-cell reconstitution after alpha-beta-depleted transplantation in children. The TCRbeta library was prepared with unique molecular identifiers. TCRdb analysed the PCR reads with MiXCR anew, one entry per CDR3 protein. This sample has about 440,000 distinct CDR3 sequences; 43% occur once, and the top ten carry approximately 30%. Study-level points and caveats: After transplant, high TCRbeta diversity at day 60 in some patients arose from surviving recipient T cells and thymic progenitors. T-cell counts and diversity at one year post-transplant came mainly from newly produced T cells. Alpha-beta T cells present about two months after transplant were reported to originate from several hundred expanded graft clones.

Per the germline V gene, CDR1 is SGHDT and CDR2 is YYEEEE. Germline trimming cut 4 bases from V and 3 bases from J; bases unmatched to any gene: 6. The CDR3 runs 15 residues. This clonotype was counted ten times or more. Its antigen is as yet unknown. The V call is TRBV5-6, the J call TRBJ2-2, with 7 bases matching TRBD2. This clonotype originated in a girl aged 2-10 years with aplastic anemia, due to receive a stem cell transplant. The sample was PBMCs, taken before TCRalphabeta/CD19-depleted stem cell transplant. The CDR3 reads CASSPVGGDTGELFF. CDR3 bases: TGTGCCAGCAGCCCGGTGGGGGGGGACACCGGGGAGCTGTTTTTT.